Shown below are 14 T cell receptor beta chains from a single sample sequenced in a study of shared clonotypes between healthy human individuals. TCRdb's copy holds only in-frame clones and misses some; the assay was immunoSEQ multiplex PCR. The table shows 1,400,000 or so clones, with roughly 98.5% occurring only once. The sequencing sample was made of naive CD4+ T cells sorted from blood. Documented subset: CD45RA+ positively selected. The receptors originated from a man aged 25-45 years in good health.

The V and J genes are TRBV15 and TRBJ2-1; 16 bases align to TRBD2. CDR1 and CDR2 from the germline V gene are LNHNV and YYDKDF (reference sequence). J lost 2 bases, V lost 3 bases, and 10 bases had no gene match. This CDR3 region has 20 residues. The CDR3 spells CATSSPGTSGRGKTYNEQFF. The CDR3 nucleotides are TGTGCCACCAGCAGCCCCGGGACTAGCGGGAGGGGGAAAACCTACAATGAGCAGTTCTTC.

Remarks on this clone: One junction end disagrees with the germline gene, perhaps due to a read error. The gene calls are TRBV18 and TRBJ1-1; D uncertain. CDR1 is KGHSH and CDR2 is LQKENI in the germline V gene. CDR3 length: 13 amino acids. CDR3 nucleotide sequence: TGTGCCAGATCACCAAAGGCTGGGACTGAAGCTTTCTTT. Translation: CARSPKAGTEAFF.

This chain links TRBV6-1 with TRBJ1-5; D is possibly TRBD1 (6 bases). CDR1 and CDR2 from the germline V gene are MNHNS and SASEGT. Trimming removed 2 bases at V and 7 bases at J, with 12 bases between. The CDR3 extends over 14 amino acids. CDR3 loop: CASSEQGMGQPQHF. DNA of the CDR3: TGTGCCAGCAGTGAACAGGGGATGGGACAGCCCCAGCATTTT.

The V and J genes are TRBV5-4 and TRBJ2-5; 8 bases match TRBD1. Trimming removed 4 bases from V and 1 base from J; junction bases left unmatched: 6. This CDR3 spans 15 amino acids. Germline V gene data show CDR1 as SGHNT and CDR2 as YYREEE (reference sequence). The CDR3 nucleotides read TGTGCCAGCAGCCCAGACAGGGGAGTCCAAGAGACCCAGTACTTC. Translation gives CASSPDRGVQETQYF.

The CDR3 region has the DNA TGTGCCAGCAGCCAAGAACTAGCGGGAACGAACACCGGGGAGCTGTTTTTT. Amino acids: CASSQELAGTNTGELFF. This sequence joins TRBV14 and TRBJ2-2, with 10 bases aligning to TRBD2. In germline, CDR1 is SGHDN, CDR2 FVKESK. There are 17 residues in the CDR3. V was pared by 0 bases and J by 0 bases, with 1 base of the junction left unmatched.

V and J are TRBV18 and TRBJ2-7; D may be TRBD2 (7 bases). Trimming left V 3 bases short and J 0 bases short, with 15 bases between. From germline, CDR1 is KGHSH and CDR2 LQKENI. The CDR3 length is 16 residues. The CDR3: CASSPPHAGASYEQYF. Written as DNA, the CDR3 is TGTGCCAGCTCACCTCCCCACGCGGGGGCCTCCTACGAGCAGTACTTC.

This chain links TRBV28 with TRBJ2-7, with a weak D call TRBD2 (6 bases). V was shortened by 8 bases and J by 2 bases, with 19 bases between the two germline ends. The CDR3 is 15 amino acids. The germline V gene has CDR1 MDHEN and CDR2 SYDVKM. The CDR3 nucleotides are TGTGCCAGCGTCCGCGGCCTAGCGAATACCTACGAGCAGTACTTC. Amino acid sequence: CASVRGLANTYEQYF.

This chain links TRBV28 with TRBJ1-2; D is perhaps TRBD1 (5 bases). V was trimmed by 11 bases and J by 2 bases, leaving 9 bases between them. Germline V gene sequence: CDR1 MDHEN, CDR2 SYDVKM. CDR3 length: 11 residues. The CDR3 DNA is TGTGCCGCCCGGGACAACTATGGCTACACCTTC. Its translation: CAARDNYGYTF.

The chain employs TRBV5-1 and TRBJ1-4; tentatively, D is TRBD1 (5 bases). V gave up 0 bases and J gave up 10 bases, with 10 bases separating them. CDR1 and CDR2 from the germline V gene are SGHRS and YFSETQ. The CDR3 contains 13 residues. This chain's CDR3 is CASSLGVGGKLFF. CDR3 nucleotides: TGCGCCAGCAGCTTGGGGGTCGGGGGAAAACTGTTTTTT.

The chain employs TRBV2 and TRBJ1-5, with D possibly TRBD1 on 6 matching bases. Germline loops: CDR1 SNHLY, CDR2 FYNNEI. Trimming left V 0 bases short and J 5 bases short, with 8 bases between. The CDR3 sequence is 14 residues long. The CDR3 region is CASSEARGYQPQHF. As DNA, the CDR3 is TGTGCCAGCAGTGAAGCTAGGGGGTATCAGCCCCAGCATTTT.

This chain connects TRBV2 to TRBJ2-2; no firm D call. The CDR3 contains 14 residues. Trimming left V 3 bases short and J 2 bases short, with 7 bases between. The germline CDR1 and CDR2 sequences are SNHLY and FYNNEI. The CDR3 region has the DNA TGTGCCAGCAGTGAGCGTATAAACACCGGGGAGCTGTTTTTT. Protein product: CASSERINTGELFF.

Written as DNA, the CDR3 is TGTGCCATCAGTACGACTAGCGGGAGGGCCGGGAGCACCGGGGAGCTGTTTTTT. This encodes CAISTTSGRAGSTGELFF. The genes are TRBV10-3 and TRBJ2-2, with 14 bases identical to TRBD2. This CDR3 region has 18 residues. Losses at the gene ends were 5 bases for V and 4 bases for J; bases not matched to a gene: 9. CDR1 and CDR2 from the germline V gene are ENHRY and SYGVKD.

This chain connects TRBV27 to TRBJ1-4; TRBD1 matches 10 bases. CDR1 is MNHEY, CDR2 SMNVEV, per germline (reference sequence). Trimming cost V 6 bases and J 7 bases; bases outside gene matches: 8. There are 15 residues in the CDR3. CDR3 amino acids: CASRLTGTGAEKLFF. CDR3 DNA: TGTGCCAGCAGGTTAACCGGGACAGGGGCTGAAAAACTGTTTTTT.

This chain uses TRBV5-1 with TRBJ2-5; D not resolved. The CDR3 spans 14 residues. Germline lookup yields CDR1 SGHRS and CDR2 YFSETQ. V lost 1 base and J 4 bases, leaving 11 bases between the germline ends. DNA for the CDR3: TGCGCCAGCAGCTTGAACAGATCCAGAGAGACCCAGTACTTC. Its protein product is CASSLNRSRETQYF.